What follows is one TCR beta chain and its context. The sample belongs to a study of blood T cell repertoires in COVID-19. Original processing methods: By means of reference gene primer amplification, nucleated cell counts were estimated. TCRdb keeps only in-frame clones here, not all; method: immunoSEQ multiplex PCR. V and J calls plus clone size are reproduced from that table; the DNA served to infer D and trimming. The sample yields 490,000 or so clones, roughly nine tenths seen once. V lost 2 bases to trimming and J lost 0 bases; unmatched junction nucleotides: 4. The CDR3 is made up of 16 amino acids. Looked up from germline, CDR1 is LNHDA and CDR2 is SQIVND (reference sequence).

The specimen sequenced was PBMCs or T cells enriched from blood (not recorded which). This TCR derives from a woman aged 60-70 years who had recovered from COVID-19. This chain joins TRBV19 and TRBJ2-1; 7 nucleotides line up with TRBD1. CDR3 nucleotide sequence: TGTGCCAGTAGTATAAGGTCAGGGGGCTCCTACAATGAGCAGTTCTTC. Encoded protein: CASSIRSGGSYNEQFF.